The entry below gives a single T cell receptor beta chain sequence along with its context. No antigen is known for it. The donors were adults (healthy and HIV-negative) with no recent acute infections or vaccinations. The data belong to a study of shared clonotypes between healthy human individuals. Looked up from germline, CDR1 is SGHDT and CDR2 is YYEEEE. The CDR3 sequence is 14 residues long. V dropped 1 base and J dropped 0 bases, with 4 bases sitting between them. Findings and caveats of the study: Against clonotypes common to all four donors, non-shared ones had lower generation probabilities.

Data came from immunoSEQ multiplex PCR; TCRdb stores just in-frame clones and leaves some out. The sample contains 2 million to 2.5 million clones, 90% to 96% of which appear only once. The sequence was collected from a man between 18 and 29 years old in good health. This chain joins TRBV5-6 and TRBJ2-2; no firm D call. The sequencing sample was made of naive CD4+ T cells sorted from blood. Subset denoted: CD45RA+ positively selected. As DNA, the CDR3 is TGTGCCAGCAGCTTGCTAGCGAACACCGGGGAGCTGTTTTTT. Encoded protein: CASSLLANTGELFF. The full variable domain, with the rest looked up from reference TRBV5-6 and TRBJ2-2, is DAGVTQSPTHLIKTRGQQVTLRCSPKSGHDTVSWYQQALGQGPQFIFQYYEEEERQRGNFPDRFSGHQFPNYSSELNVNALLLGDSALYLCASSLLANTGELFFGEGSRLTVL.